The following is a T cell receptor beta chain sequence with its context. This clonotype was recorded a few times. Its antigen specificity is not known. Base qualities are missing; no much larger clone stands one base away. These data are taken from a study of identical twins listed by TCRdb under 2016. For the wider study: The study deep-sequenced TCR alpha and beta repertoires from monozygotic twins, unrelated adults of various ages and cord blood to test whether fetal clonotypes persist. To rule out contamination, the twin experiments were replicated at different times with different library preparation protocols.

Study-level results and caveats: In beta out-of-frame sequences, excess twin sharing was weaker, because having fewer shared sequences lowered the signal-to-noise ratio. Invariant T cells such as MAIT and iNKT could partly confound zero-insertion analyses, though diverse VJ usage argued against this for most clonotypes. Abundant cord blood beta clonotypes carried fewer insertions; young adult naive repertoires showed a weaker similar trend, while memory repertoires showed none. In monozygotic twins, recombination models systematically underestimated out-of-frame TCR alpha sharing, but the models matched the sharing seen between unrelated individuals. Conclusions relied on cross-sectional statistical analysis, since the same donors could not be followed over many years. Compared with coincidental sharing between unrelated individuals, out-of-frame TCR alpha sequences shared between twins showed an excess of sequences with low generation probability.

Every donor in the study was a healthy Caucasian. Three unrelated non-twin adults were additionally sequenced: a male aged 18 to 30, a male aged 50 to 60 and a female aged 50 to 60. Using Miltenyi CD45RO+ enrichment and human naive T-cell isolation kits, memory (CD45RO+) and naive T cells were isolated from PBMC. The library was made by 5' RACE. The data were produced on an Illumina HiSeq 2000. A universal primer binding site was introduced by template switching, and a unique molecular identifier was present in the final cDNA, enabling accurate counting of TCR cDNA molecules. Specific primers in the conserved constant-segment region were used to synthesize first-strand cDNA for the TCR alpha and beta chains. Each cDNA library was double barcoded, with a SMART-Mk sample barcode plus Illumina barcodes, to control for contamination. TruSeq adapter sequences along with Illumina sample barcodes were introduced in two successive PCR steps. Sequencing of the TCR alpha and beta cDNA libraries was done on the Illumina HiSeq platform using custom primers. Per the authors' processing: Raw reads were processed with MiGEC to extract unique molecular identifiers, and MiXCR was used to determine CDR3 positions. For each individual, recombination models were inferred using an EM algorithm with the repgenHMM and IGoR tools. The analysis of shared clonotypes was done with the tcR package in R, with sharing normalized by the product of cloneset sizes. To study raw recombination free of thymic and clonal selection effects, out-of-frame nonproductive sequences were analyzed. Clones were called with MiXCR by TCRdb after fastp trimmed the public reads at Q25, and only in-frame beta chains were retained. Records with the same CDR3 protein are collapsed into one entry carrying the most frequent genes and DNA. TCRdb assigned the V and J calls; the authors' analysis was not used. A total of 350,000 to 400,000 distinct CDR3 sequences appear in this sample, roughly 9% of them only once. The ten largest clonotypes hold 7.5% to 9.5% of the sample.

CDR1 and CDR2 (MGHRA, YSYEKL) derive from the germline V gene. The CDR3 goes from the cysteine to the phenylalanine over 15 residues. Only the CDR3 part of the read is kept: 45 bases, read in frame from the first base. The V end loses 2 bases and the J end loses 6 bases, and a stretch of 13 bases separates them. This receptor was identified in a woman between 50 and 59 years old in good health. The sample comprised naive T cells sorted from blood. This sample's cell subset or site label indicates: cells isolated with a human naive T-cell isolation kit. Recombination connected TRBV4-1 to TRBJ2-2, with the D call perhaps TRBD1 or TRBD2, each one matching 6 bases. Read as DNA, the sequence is TGCGCCAGCAGCCAAACGGGGGCGGCGGCCGGGGAGCTGTTTTTT. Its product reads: CASSQTGAAAGELFF.